The source of this T cell receptor (beta chain) is a study of T cell repertoires in cytomegalovirus infection. Trimming pared 4 bases from V and 2 bases from J, leaving 7 bases between. Germline V gene sequence: CDR1 DFQATT, CDR2 SNEGSKA (reference sequence). CDR3 length equals 12 residues. This clonotype was recorded a few times. Its specificity is unknown. TCRdb itself ran the reads through MiXCR, one entry per CDR3 protein. The sample lists about 740,000 distinct CDR3 sequences; around 30% were seen once. This TCR was sampled from a human donor in good health (CMV status not recorded). Some clones in this sample may be carry-over from other donors' samples. The chain links TRBV20-1 to TRBJ2-3; D might be TRBD2 (5 bases). This specimen was cultured PBMCs, taken from culture after CMV antigen stimulation. As DNA, the CDR3 is TGCAGTGCTACCGACTACACAGATACGCAGTATTTT. This codes for CSATDYTDTQYF.